The T cell receptor (beta chain) under discussion was sequenced for a study of blood T cell repertoires in COVID-19. As originally analysed: Amplification with reference gene primers provided the estimates of nucleated cell counts. TCRdb's table, derived via immunoSEQ multiplex PCR, lists solely in-frame clones and lacks some. The V and J calls and clone size were taken over from that table, and D and trimming were inferred from the DNA. Of 350,000 to 450,000 clones in the sample, roughly 86% were seen once. Trimming took 0 bases from V and 7 from J, leaving 13 bases between them. The CDR3 is made up of 15 amino acids. CDR1 MNHEY and CDR2 SMNVEV come from the germline V gene (reference sequence).

This sequence joins TRBV27 and TRBJ1-5, with D tentatively TRBD1 (5 bases). Sequenced sample: peripheral blood. This TCR came from a human donor in a cohort sampled during active COVID-19. The CDR3: CASSLSVGVPQPQHF. CDR3 bases: TGTGCCAGCAGTTTATCGGTAGGGGTTCCCCAGCCCCAGCATTTT.